These 27 T cell receptor beta chains were all obtained from the same sample, sequenced in a study of CD8 T cells in Susac syndrome. Reverse transcription of 0.5 to 1 ug RNA was performed with random hexamers. TCRdb re-called the immunoSEQ multiplex PCR reads with MiXCR, one entry per CDR3 protein. The sample lists hundreds of thousands of distinct CDR3 sequences, around 85% occurring once. The sequenced sample was CD8+ T cells from PBMCs. The receptors come from a human donor with multiple sclerosis.

The V gene is TRBV4-1, the J gene TRBJ2-5; a possible D gene is TRBD2 (5 bases). V gave up 3 bases and J gave up 5 bases, with 16 bases separating them. Per germline, CDR1 MGHRA and CDR2 YSYEKL. The CDR3 consists of 15 residues. The CDR3 here is CASSQTIGSGETQYF. The CDR3 DNA follows: TGCGCCAGCAGCCAGACTATAGGCTCCGGGGAGACCCAGTACTTC.

J is TRBJ1-4 and V is TRBV18; no definite D call. Trimming took off 6 bases at V and 3 bases at J, with 17 bases between the two ends. This CDR3 has 16 residues. Germline values: CDR1 KGHSH, CDR2 LQKENI. The CDR3, as DNA: TGTGCCAGCTCCTATTACCGGACGGAAGCTAATGAAAAACTGTTTTTT. Translation gives CASSYYRTEANEKLFF.

This chain uses TRBV11-2 with TRBJ2-2; D is perhaps TRBD1 or TRBD2 (5 bases each). The germline V gene has CDR1 SGHAT and CDR2 FQNNGV. V lost 5 bases, J lost 7 bases, and 20 bases lay in between. There are 16 residues in the CDR3. CDR3 protein: CASSEGTEGQDGELFF. The CDR3 region has the DNA TGTGCCAGCAGCGAGGGGACCGAGGGGCAAGACGGGGAGCTGTTTTTT.

This clonotype was seen a few times. The chain is built from TRBV4-1 and TRBJ2-7, with no clear D. Germline lookup yields CDR1 MGHRA and CDR2 YSYEKL. The germline V and J ends were trimmed by 0 bases and 3 bases, with 6 bases remaining between them. The CDR3 extends over 13 amino acids. CDR3 loop: CASSQESSYEQYF. In nucleotides, the CDR3 is TGCGCCAGCAGCCAAGAATCGAGCTACGAGCAGTACTTC.

This clonotype has a handful of counts. V and J are TRBV7-9 and TRBJ1-1; the D is unclear. CDR1 is SEHNR, CDR2 FQNEAQ, per germline (reference sequence). The CDR3 contains 11 residues. V lost 3 bases, J lost 8 bases, and 7 bases lay in between. The CDR3 sequence is CASSLITEAFF. The CDR3 bases are TGTGCCAGCAGCTTGATAACCGAAGCTTTCTTT.

This clonotype was detected only once. V usage is TRBV7-9 and J usage is TRBJ2-7; D is unresolved. This CDR3 region has 12 residues. V dropped 4 bases and J dropped 5 bases, with 9 bases sitting between them. Germline V gene data show CDR1 as SEHNR and CDR2 as FQNEAQ (reference sequence). The CDR3 here is CASSYQVHEQYF. For the CDR3, the DNA is TGTGCCAGCAGCTATCAGGTCCACGAGCAGTACTTC.

This chain uses TRBV5-1 with TRBJ1-1, with 9 bases matching TRBD1. Losses at the gene ends were 3 bases for V and 1 base for J; bases not matched to a gene: 7. Germline CDR1 is SGHRS and CDR2 is YFSETQ. The CDR3 sequence is 16 residues long. The CDR3: CASSSPRDRANTEAFF. DNA of the CDR3: TGCGCCAGCAGCTCGCCGAGGGACAGGGCGAACACTGAAGCTTTCTTT.

The J gene is TRBJ1-1, the V gene TRBV4-3; the D is unclear. Germline-derived CDR1 and CDR2 are LGHNA and YSLEER. The CDR3 has 13 residues. Trimming shortened V by 1 base and J by 1 base, and 4 bases separated the two germline ends. CDR3 sequence: CASSQGANTEAFF. The DNA for the CDR3 is TGCGCCAGCAGCCAAGGGGCGAACACTGAAGCTTTCTTT.

The chain links TRBV30 to TRBJ1-1; D remains unclear. Germline values: CDR1 GTSNPN, CDR2 SVGIG (reference sequence). The CDR3 length is 14 residues. Trimming took off 0 bases at V and 3 bases at J, with 11 bases between the two ends. CDR3 bases: TGTGCCTGGAGTGTCGGAGGAGCGTACACTGAAGCTTTCTTT. Translated, it gives CAWSVGGAYTEAFF.

This clonotype was detected once. The genes are TRBV27 and TRBJ2-5; no reliable D call. The CDR3 has 15 amino acids. V was clipped by 0 bases and J by 4 bases, with 12 bases between them. Per the germline V gene, CDR1 is MNHEY and CDR2 is SMNVEV (reference sequence). CDR3 in DNA: TGTGCCAGCAGTTTATCGACGTTGGACGTAGAGACCCAGTACTTC. It yields the protein CASSLSTLDVETQYF.

The chain joins TRBV27 to TRBJ2-1; D is ambiguous. The CDR3 totals 12 residues. CDR1 and CDR2 (germline): MNHEY, SMNVEV (reference sequence). V gave up 8 bases and J gave up 3 bases, with 8 bases separating them. CDR3 region: CASRAYYNEQFF. In DNA, the CDR3 is TGTGCCAGCCGGGCCTACTACAATGAGCAGTTCTTC.

The J gene is TRBJ1-1, the V gene TRBV20-1, with TRBD1 identical over 8 bases. The V gene end was trimmed by 4 bases and the J gene end by 5 bases; junction bases not matched to a gene: 12. Germline lookup yields CDR1 DFQATT and CDR2 SNEGSKA (reference sequence). The CDR3 loop spans 15 amino acids. CDR3: CSATQLDRETTEAFF. CDR3 sequence (DNA): TGCAGTGCTACCCAACTGGACAGGGAGACGACTGAAGCTTTCTTT.

V gene TRBV6-4 combines with J gene TRBJ2-3; possible D gene TRBD2, 6 bases. Per germline, CDR1 MRHNA and CDR2 SNTAGT. The CDR3 is made up of 15 amino acids. The V and J ends lost 4 bases and 3 bases respectively, with 14 bases between them. CDR3 DNA: TGTGCCAGCAGTGTCGGAGGGCAGGCTACAGATACGCAGTATTTT. Translated, it gives CASSVGGQATDTQYF.

This clonotype showed up just a few times. The rearrangement links TRBV6-5 to TRBJ2-5; possibly TRBD1 for D (5 bases). The CDR3 is made up of 14 amino acids. The germline V gene has CDR1 MNHEY and CDR2 SVGAGI. Trimming stripped 1 base from V and 3 bases from J, with 9 bases between. The CDR3 here is CASSYFQGKETQYF. CDR3 sequence (DNA): TGTGCCAGCAGTTACTTTCAGGGAAAAGAGACCCAGTACTTC.

The chain recombines TRBV13 with TRBJ2-5; TRBD2 matches 8 bases. This CDR3 has 14 amino acids. Looked up from germline, CDR1 is PRHDT and CDR2 is FYEKMQ (reference sequence). V was pared by 0 bases and J by 8 bases, with 5 bases of the junction left unmatched. This chain's CDR3 is CASSLGAAGVTQYF. Written as DNA, the CDR3 is TGTGCCAGCAGCTTAGGGGCAGCGGGGGTTACCCAGTACTTC. The whole variable domain, filled in from reference TRBV13 and TRBJ2-5, reads AAGVIQSPRHLIKEKRETATLKCYPIPRHDTVYWYQQGPGQDPQFLISFYEKMQSDKGSIPDRFSAQQFSDYHSELNMSSLELGDSALYFCASSLGAAGVTQYFGPGTRLLVL.

V usage is TRBV15 and J usage is TRBJ2-1; D may match TRBD1 or TRBD2 (5 bases each). This CDR3 has 17 amino acids. Germline lookup yields CDR1 LNHNV and CDR2 YYDKDF (reference sequence). The V end was cut by 3 bases, the J end by 2 bases, with 17 bases between. This CDR3 reads CATSRTNQGRPYNEQFF. The CDR3 DNA is TGTGCCACCAGCAGGACTAATCAGGGAAGGCCCTACAATGAGCAGTTCTTC.

This clonotype has just a few counts. The chain recombines TRBV19 with TRBJ1-1; D might be TRBD1 (5 bases). Trimming took 4 bases from V and 0 from J, leaving 6 bases between them. There are 13 residues in the CDR3. From germline, CDR1 is LNHDA and CDR2 SQIVND (reference sequence). As DNA, the CDR3 is TGTGCCAGTAGTAGGACACTGAACACTGAAGCTTTCTTT. It is translated as CASSRTLNTEAFF.

This clonotype appeared once. J is TRBJ2-3 and V is TRBV30; TRBD2 agrees at 8 bases. Germline loops: CDR1 GTSNPN, CDR2 SVGIG (reference sequence). This CDR3 contains 16 residues. The trim removed 4 bases at V and 3 bases at J, leaving 12 bases unmatched. The CDR3 bases are TGTGCCTGGACAGTGGGGACGGGGGGGCTGACAGATACGCAGTATTTT. Its protein is CAWTVGTGGLTDTQYF.

The chain uses TRBV30 and TRBJ2-2; 7 bases are shared with TRBD1. Germline-derived CDR1 and CDR2 are GTSNPN and SVGIG (reference sequence). The V and J ends lost 2 bases and 4 bases, in that order; junction bases with no gene match: 7. The CDR3 is 15 residues long. CDR3 sequence (DNA): TGTGCCTGGAGTACCCGGGACAGTACCACCGGGGAGCTGTTTTTT. This gives the protein CAWSTRDSTTGELFF.

The V call is TRBV27, the J call TRBJ2-7; D perhaps matches TRBD1 (5 bases). Germline CDR1 reads MNHEY; CDR2 reads SMNVEV (reference sequence). CDR3 length equals 13 residues. V was clipped by 6 bases and J by 3 bases, with 12 bases between them. CDR3 loop: CASSPTGDYEQYF. The CDR3 region has the DNA TGTGCCAGCAGCCCAACAGGCGACTACGAGCAGTACTTC.

The chain joins TRBV5-1 to TRBJ1-1; TRBD1 is a possible D gene (5 bases). Germline lookup yields CDR1 SGHRS and CDR2 YFSETQ. V was trimmed by 4 bases and J by 4 bases, leaving 14 bases between them. The CDR3 runs 14 residues. In DNA, the CDR3 is TGCGCCAGCAGCATTCAGGGAGGGAGCACTGAAGCTTTCTTT. Its protein is CASSIQGGSTEAFF.

In its sample, this clonotype was seen once. This chain joins TRBV19 and TRBJ1-5; D is undetermined. CDR1 is LNHDA and CDR2 is SQIVND in the germline V gene (reference sequence). V was clipped by 6 bases and J by 7 bases, with 13 bases between them. The CDR3 sequence is 13 residues long. The CDR3 DNA follows: TGTGCCAGTAGCTACAGTTTCGCGCAGCCCCAGCATTTT. This translates into CASSYSFAQPQHF.

This clonotype appeared once. The J gene is TRBJ1-2, the V gene TRBV28, with D perhaps TRBD1 (6 bases). Germline CDR1 and CDR2: MDHEN and SYDVKM. V dropped 5 bases and J dropped 8 bases, with 24 bases sitting between them. This CDR3 has 16 residues. This chain's CDR3 is CASSPLSEGGGRGYTF. CDR3 sequence (DNA): TGTGCCAGCAGTCCCCTTAGCGAGGGGGGAGGTCGGGGCTACACCTTC.

The gene calls are TRBV7-9 and TRBJ1-6; 10 nucleotides line up with TRBD1. CDR1 and CDR2 from the germline V gene are SEHNR and FQNEAQ (reference sequence). The trim removed 5 bases at V and 1 base at J, leaving 5 bases unmatched. The CDR3 is made up of 17 amino acids. CDR3 nucleotide sequence: TGTGCCAGCAGCGCCTTGGACAGGGGGTCCTATAATTCACCCCTCCACTTT. It specifies CASSALDRGSYNSPLHF. Drawing the rest from reference TRBV7-9 and TRBJ1-6, the complete variable domain is DTGVSQNPRHKITKRGQNVTFRCDPISEHNRLYWYRQTLGQGPEFLTYFQNEAQLEKSRLLSDRFSAERPKGSFSTLEIQRTEQGDSAMYLCASSALDRGSYNSPLHFGNGTRLTVT.

This chain connects TRBV7-6 to TRBJ2-5, with TRBD1 identical over 11 bases. CDR1 is SGHVS, CDR2 FNYEAQ, per germline. The V segment lost 4 bases and the J segment 4 bases; nucleotides outside the gene matches: 2. This CDR3 contains 14 residues. This CDR3 is CASSSDRGRETQYF. The CDR3 bases are TGTGCCAGCAGCTCGGACAGGGGGCGAGAGACCCAGTACTTC.

The V and J genes are TRBV30 and TRBJ2-7; D not certain. V gave up 2 bases and J gave up 2 bases, with 10 bases separating them. This CDR3 is 13 amino acids long. Germline-derived CDR1 and CDR2 are GTSNPN and SVGIG (reference sequence). The CDR3 sequence is CAWSMGRTYEQYF. The CDR3 DNA reads TGTGCCTGGAGTATGGGTCGAACCTACGAGCAGTACTTC.

This chain uses TRBV29-1 with TRBJ1-1; D unresolved. CDR1 is SQVTM, CDR2 ANQGSEA, per germline. The CDR3 is 12 amino acids. Trimming took 1 base from V and 8 from J, leaving 11 bases between them. CDR3 DNA: TGCAGCGTTGAAGTGGAGGTCAGGGAAGCTTTCTTT. Its translation is CSVEVEVREAFF.